This TCR beta chain came from a study of T cell repertoires in cytomegalovirus infection. Study-wide results and caveats: Using cumulative public TCR beta family frequency, the authors identified those who carried CMV together with the relevant HLA.

MiXCR, applied by TCRdb to the reads, yields one record per CDR3 protein. The data show hundreds of thousands of distinct CDR3 sequences, with about 42% seen just once and about two fifths held by the top ten. Only a few counts were recorded for this clonotype. Its antigen is currently unknown. The CDR3 runs to 16 residues. The V and J ends lost 0 bases and 6 bases respectively, with 18 bases between them. The germline CDR1 and CDR2 sequences are MGHRA and YSYEKL. This clonotype originated in a human donor in good health (CMV status not recorded). Some clones in this sample may be carry-over from other donors' samples. The sample here was cultured PBMCs, taken from culture after CMV antigen stimulation. The chain is built from TRBV4-1 and TRBJ2-7, with a tentative D call TRBD1 (7 bases). As DNA, the CDR3 is TGCGCCAGCAGCCAAGAGAGACAGGGAGGAAGTCGCGAGCAGTACTTC. Translating it yields CASSQERQGGSREQYF.